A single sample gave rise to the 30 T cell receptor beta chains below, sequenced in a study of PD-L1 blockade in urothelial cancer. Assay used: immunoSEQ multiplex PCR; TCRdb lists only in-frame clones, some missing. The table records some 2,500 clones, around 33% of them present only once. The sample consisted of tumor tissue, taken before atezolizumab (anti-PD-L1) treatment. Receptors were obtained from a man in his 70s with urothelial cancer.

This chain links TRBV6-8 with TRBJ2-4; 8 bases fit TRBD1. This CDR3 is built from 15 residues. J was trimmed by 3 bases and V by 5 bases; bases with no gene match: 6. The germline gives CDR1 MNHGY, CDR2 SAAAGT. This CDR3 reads CASSPPTGVKNIQYF. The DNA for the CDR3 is TGTGCCAGCAGTCCGCCGACAGGGGTCAAAAACATTCAGTACTTC.

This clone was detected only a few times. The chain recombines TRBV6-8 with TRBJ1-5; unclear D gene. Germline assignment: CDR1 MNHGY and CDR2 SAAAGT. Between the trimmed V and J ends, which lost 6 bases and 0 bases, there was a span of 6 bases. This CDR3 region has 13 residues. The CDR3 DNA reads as TGTGCCAGCAGGACGGATAGCAATCAGCCCCAGCATTTT. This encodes CASRTDSNQPQHF.

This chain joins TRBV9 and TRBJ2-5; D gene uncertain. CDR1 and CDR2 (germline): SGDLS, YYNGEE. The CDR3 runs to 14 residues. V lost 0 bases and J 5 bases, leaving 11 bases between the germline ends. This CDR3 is CASSVAPGRETQYF. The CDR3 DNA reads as TGTGCCAGCAGCGTAGCCCCAGGACGGGAGACCCAGTACTTC. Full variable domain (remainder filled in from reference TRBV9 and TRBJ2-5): DSGVTQTPKHLITATGQRVTLRCSPRSGDLSVYWYQQSLDQGLQFLIQYYNGEERAKGNILERFSAQQFPDLHSELNLSSLELGDSALYFCASSVAPGRETQYFGPGTRLLVL.

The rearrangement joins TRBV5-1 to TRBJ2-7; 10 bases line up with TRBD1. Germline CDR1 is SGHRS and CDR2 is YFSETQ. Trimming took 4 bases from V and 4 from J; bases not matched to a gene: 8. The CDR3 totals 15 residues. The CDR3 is CASSRGDRGLYEQYF. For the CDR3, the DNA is TGCGCCAGCAGCAGGGGTGACAGGGGGCTATACGAGCAGTACTTC.

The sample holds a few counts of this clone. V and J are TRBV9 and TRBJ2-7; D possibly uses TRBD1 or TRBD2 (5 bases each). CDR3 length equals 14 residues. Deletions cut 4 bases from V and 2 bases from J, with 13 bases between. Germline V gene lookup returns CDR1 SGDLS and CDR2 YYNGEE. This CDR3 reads CASSLRAGTYEQYF. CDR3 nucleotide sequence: TGTGCCAGCAGCTTGCGGGCAGGGACCTACGAGCAGTACTTC.

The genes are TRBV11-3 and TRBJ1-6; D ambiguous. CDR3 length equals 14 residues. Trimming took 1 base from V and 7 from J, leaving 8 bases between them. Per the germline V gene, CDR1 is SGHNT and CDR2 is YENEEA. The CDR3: CASSLVGYNSPLHF. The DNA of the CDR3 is TGTGCCAGCAGCTTAGTGGGATACAATTCACCCCTCCACTTT. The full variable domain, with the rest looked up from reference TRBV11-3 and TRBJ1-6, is EAGVVQSPRYKIIEKKQPVAFWCNPISGHNTLYWYLQNLGQGPELLIRYENEEAVDDSQLPKDRFSAERLKGVDSTLKIQPAELGDSAVYLCASSLVGYNSPLHFGNGTRLTVT.

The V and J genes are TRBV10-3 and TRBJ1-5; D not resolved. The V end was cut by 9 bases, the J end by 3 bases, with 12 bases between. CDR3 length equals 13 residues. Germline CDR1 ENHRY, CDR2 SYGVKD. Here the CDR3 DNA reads TGTGCCATTTCCAACACGGACAATCAGCCCCAGCATTTT. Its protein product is CAISNTDNQPQHF.

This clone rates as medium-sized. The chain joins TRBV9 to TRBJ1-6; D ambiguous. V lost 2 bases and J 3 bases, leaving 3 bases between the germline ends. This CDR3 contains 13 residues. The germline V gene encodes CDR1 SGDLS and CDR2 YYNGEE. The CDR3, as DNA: TGTGCCAGCAGCGTCGACTATAATTCACCCCTCCACTTT. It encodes CASSVDYNSPLHF.

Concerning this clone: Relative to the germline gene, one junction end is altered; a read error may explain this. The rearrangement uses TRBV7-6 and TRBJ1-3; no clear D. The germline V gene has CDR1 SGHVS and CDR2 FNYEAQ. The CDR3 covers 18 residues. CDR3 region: CVSSSTSRRSDSGNTIYF. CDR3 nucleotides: TGTGTCAGCAGCTCCACATCCCGCCGGTCGGACTCTGGAAACACCATATATTTT.

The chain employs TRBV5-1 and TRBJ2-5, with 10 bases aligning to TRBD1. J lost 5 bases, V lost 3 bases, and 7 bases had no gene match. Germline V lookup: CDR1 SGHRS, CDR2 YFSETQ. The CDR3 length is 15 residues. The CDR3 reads CASSSPTGGAETQYF. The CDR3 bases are TGCGCCAGCAGCTCCCCGACAGGGGGCGCGGAGACCCAGTACTTC.

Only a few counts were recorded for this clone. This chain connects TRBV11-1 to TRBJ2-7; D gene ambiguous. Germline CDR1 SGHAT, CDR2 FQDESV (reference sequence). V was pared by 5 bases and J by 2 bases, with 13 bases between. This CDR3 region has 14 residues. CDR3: CASSQVGPTYEQYF. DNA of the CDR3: TGTGCCAGCAGCCAAGTAGGCCCCACCTACGAGCAGTACTTC.

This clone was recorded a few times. CDR3 nucleotides: TGTGCCAGCTCATCGAGCCAAGAGACCCAGTACTTC. Its translation is CASSSSQETQYF. The V and J genes are TRBV18 and TRBJ2-5; D gene uncertain. Between the trimmed V and J ends, which lost 5 bases and 1 base, there was a span of 5 bases. Germline CDR1 reads KGHSH; CDR2 reads LQKENI. The CDR3 covers 12 residues.

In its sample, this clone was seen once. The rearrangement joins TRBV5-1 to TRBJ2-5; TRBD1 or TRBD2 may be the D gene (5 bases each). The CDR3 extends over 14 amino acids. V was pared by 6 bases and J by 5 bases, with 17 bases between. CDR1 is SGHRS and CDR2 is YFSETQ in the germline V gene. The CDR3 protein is CASIPGTAGETQYF. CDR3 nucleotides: TGCGCCAGCATCCCCGGGACGGCCGGGGAGACCCAGTACTTC.

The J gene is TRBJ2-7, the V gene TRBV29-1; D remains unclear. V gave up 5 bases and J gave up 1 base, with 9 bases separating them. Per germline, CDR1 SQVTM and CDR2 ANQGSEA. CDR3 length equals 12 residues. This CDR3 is CSVQWLSYEQYF. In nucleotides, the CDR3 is TGCAGCGTTCAATGGTTGTCCTACGAGCAGTACTTC.

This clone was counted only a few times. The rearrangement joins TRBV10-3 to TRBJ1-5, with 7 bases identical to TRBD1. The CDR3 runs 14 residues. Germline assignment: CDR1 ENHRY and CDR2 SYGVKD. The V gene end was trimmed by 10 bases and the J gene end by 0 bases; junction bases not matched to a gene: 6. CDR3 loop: CASTGTDSNQPQHF. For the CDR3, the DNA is TGTGCCAGTACCGGGACAGATAGCAATCAGCCCCAGCATTTT.

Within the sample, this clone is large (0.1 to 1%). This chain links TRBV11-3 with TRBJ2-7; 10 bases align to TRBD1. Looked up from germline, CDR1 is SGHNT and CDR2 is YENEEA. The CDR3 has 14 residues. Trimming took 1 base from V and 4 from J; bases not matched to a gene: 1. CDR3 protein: CASSLGQGAYEQYF. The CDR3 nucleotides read TGTGCCAGCAGCTTAGGACAGGGGGCTTACGAGCAGTACTTC.

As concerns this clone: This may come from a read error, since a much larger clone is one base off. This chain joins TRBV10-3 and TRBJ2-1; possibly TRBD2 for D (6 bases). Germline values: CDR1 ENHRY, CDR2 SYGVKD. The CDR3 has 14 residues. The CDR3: CANSYLADPGEQFF. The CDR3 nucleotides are TGTGCCAACAGTTATTTAGCGGACCCAGGTGAGCAGTTCTTC.

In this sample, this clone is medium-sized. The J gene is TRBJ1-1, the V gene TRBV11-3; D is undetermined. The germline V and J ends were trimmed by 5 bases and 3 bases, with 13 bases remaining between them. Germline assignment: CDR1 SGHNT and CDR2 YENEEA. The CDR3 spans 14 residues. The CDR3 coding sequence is TGTGCCAGCAGCATCGGCCCGCCATACACTGAAGCTTTCTTT. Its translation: CASSIGPPYTEAFF.

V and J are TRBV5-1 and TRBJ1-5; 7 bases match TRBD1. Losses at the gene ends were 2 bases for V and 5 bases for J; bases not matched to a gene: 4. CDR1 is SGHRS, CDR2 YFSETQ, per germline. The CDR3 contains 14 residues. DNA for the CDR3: TGCGCCAGCAGCTTACAGGGGTTGGATCAGCCCCAGCATTTT. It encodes CASSLQGLDQPQHF.

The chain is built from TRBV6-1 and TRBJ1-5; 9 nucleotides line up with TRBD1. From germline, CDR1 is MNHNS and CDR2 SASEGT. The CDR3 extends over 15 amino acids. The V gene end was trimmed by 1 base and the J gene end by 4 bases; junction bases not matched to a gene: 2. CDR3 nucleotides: TGTGCCAGCAGTGAAGACAGGGGGCATAATCAGCCCCAGCATTTT. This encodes CASSEDRGHNQPQHF.

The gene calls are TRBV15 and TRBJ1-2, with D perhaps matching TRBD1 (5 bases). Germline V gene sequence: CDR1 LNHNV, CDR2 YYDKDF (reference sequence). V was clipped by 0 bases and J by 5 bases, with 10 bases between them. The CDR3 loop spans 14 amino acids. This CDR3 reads CATSRERGGYGYTF. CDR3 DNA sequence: TGTGCCACCAGCAGAGAACGGGGGGGTTATGGCTACACCTTC.

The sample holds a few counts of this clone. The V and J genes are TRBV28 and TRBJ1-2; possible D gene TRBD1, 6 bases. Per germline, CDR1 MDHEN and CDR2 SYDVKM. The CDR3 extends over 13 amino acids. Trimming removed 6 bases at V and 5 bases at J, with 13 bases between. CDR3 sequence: CASRIRGGYGYTF. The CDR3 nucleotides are TGTGCCAGCAGAATCAGGGGTGGGTATGGCTACACCTTC.

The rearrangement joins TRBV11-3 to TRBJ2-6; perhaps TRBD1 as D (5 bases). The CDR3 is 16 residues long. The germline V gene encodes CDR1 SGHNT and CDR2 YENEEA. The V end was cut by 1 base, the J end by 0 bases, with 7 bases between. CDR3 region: CASSLGGLSGANVLTF. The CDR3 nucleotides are TGTGCCAGCAGCTTAGGGGGCCTCTCTGGGGCCAACGTCCTGACTTTC.

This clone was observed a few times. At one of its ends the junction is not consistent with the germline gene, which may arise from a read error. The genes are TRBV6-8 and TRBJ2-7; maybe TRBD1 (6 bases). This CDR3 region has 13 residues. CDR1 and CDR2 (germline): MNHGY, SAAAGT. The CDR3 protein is CAISTGTHYEQYF. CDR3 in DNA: TGTGCCATCAGTACCGGGACACACTACGAGCAGTACTTC.

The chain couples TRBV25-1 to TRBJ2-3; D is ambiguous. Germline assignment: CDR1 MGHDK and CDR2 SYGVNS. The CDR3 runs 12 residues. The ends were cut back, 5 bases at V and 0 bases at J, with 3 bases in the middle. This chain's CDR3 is CASSPSTDTQYF. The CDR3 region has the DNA TGTGCCAGCAGTCCAAGCACAGATACGCAGTATTTT.

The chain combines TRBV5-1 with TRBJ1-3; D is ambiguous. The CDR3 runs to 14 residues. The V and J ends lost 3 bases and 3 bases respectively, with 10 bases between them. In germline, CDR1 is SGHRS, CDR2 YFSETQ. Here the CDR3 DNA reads TGCGCCAGCAGCTCCCAGGCGGATGGAAACACCATATATTTT. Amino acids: CASSSQADGNTIYF.

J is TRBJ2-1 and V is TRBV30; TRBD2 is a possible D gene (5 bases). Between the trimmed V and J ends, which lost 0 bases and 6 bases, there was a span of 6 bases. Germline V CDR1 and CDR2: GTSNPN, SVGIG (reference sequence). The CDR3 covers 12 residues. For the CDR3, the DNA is TGTGCCTGGAGTGTACGGGGCAATGAGCAGTTCTTC. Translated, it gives CAWSVRGNEQFF.

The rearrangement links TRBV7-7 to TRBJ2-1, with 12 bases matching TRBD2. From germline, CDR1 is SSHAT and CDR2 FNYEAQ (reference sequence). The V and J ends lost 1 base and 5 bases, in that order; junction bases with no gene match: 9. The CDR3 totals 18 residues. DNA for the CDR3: TGTGCCAGCAGCTTAGTTCTCTCCCTAGCGGGGGGGCACAATGAGCAGTTCTTC. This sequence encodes CASSLVLSLAGGHNEQFF.

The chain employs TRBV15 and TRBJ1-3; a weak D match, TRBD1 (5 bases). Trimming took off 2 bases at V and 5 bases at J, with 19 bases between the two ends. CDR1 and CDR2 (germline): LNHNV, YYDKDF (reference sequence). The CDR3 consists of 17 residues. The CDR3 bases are TGTGCCACCAGCAGATCATACCGGGACGCCAGGAGAAACACCATATATTTT. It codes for CATSRSYRDARRNTIYF.

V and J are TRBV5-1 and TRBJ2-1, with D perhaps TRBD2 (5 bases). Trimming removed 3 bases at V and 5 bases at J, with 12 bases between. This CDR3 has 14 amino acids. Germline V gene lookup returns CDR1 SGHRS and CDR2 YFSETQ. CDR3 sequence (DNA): TGCGCCAGCAGCTCCTCCGACTACAACAATGAGCAGTTCTTC. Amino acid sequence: CASSSSDYNNEQFF.